A selection of T cell receptor beta chains follows, all from one sample in a study of T cells in Graves' hyperthyroidism and ophthalmopathy. One entry per CDR3 protein results from TCRdb running MiXCR on the multiplex PCR reads. Counted here are fewer than 350,000 distinct CDR3 sequences, around 23% occurring once; the ten biggest clones make up over 45%. Material for sequencing was blood. The receptor set was obtained from a woman between 50 and 59 years old with Graves' hyperthyroidism. Each CDR3 is given with its conserved first and last residue. The D gene is left open where the match is weak. Size values are once, few and many counts, or a class for expanded clones, and some rows have none.

.	15	TRBJ2-5	many	TRBV18	CASSPRGHSQETQYF	TGTGCCAGCTCACCACGGGGACATTCTCAAGAGACCCAGTACTTC
.	16	TRBJ1-1	few	TRBV2	CASSEALLVSSIEAFF	TGTGCCAGCAGTGAAGCGCTTCTCGTGAGCTCTATTGAAGCTTTCTTT
TRBD2	15	TRBJ2-1	many	TRBV7-2	CASSLAPSTSGEQFF	TGTGCCAGCAGCTTAGCTCCAAGCACTAGCGGTGAGCAGTTCTTC
.	14	TRBJ2-3	many	TRBV12-3/TRBV12-4	CASSSLTWTDTQYF	TGTGCCAGCAGTTCACTAACTTGGACAGATACGCAGTATTTT
.	16	TRBJ2-3	few	TRBV15	CATSKDRMRSTDTQYF	TGTGCCACCAGCAAGGACAGAATGAGAAGCACAGATACGCAGTATTTT
TRBD1	13	TRBJ2-7	few	TRBV9	CASSRTGSGEQYF	TGTGCCAGCAGCAGGACAGGGTCGGGGGAGCAGTACTTC
TRBD1	13	TRBJ1-6	many	TRBV30	CAWSTGGNSPLHF	TGTGCCTGGAGCACAGGGGGAAATTCACCCCTCCACTTT
.	11	TRBJ1-1	many	TRBV28	CASRSPAEAFF	TGTGCCAGCAGATCCCCCGCTGAAGCTTTCTTT
TRBD1	15	TRBJ2-5	many	TRBV19	CASSKGQGLQETQYF	TGTGCCAGTAGTAAAGGACAGGGCCTCCAAGAGACCCAGTACTTC
.	15	TRBJ1-1	.	TRBV2	CASSLPGLMNTEAFF	TGTGCCAGCAGTCTACCGGGACTCATGAACACTGAAGCTTTCTTT
TRBD1	14	TRBJ1-2	many	TRBV28	CASSLQARGGGYTF	TGTGCCAGCAGTTTACAGGCCAGGGGGGGTGGCTACACCTTC
TRBD2	15	TRBJ2-5	.	TRBV9	CASSVGGGARETQYF	TGTGCCAGCAGCGTAGGCGGGGGGGCTCGAGAGACCCAGTACTTC
TRBD2	15	TRBJ2-3	many	TRBV6-1	CASIAPGGGTDTQYF	TGTGCCAGCATTGCCCCGGGAGGAGGGACAGATACGCAGTATTTT
TRBD2	14	TRBJ2-7	.	TRBV6-1	CASGLSGGSYEQYF	TGTGCCAGCGGACTAAGCGGGGGCTCCTACGAGCAGTACTTC
TRBD1	16	TRBJ2-7	many	TRBV7-9	CASSLTRDSNPYEQYF	TGTGCCAGCAGCCTCACCCGGGACAGTAATCCCTACGAGCAGTACTTC
TRBD1	14	TRBJ1-4	many	TRBV2	CASSRQGANEKLFF	TGTGCCAGCAGTCGACAGGGGGCAAATGAAAAACTGTTTTTT
.	13	TRBJ2-1	few	TRBV6-2/TRBV6-3	CASSYPVNNEQFF	TGTGCCAGCAGTTACCCGGTCAACAATGAGCAGTTCTTC
TRBD1	14	TRBJ2-7	.	TRBV6-1	CASSETGSKGEQYF	TGTGCCAGCAGTGAGACAGGGTCAAAGGGCGAGCAGTACTTC
.	14	TRBJ2-7	.	TRBV27	CASSFGSGAYEQYF	TGTGCCAGCAGTTTTGGGTCGGGAGCCTACGAGCAGTACTTC
.	12	TRBJ1-1	.	TRBV20-1	CSARDLHTEAFF	TGCAGTGCTAGAGATCTGCACACTGAAGCTTTCTTT
.	17	TRBJ2-3	few	TRBV9	CASSDLIGAGAADTQYF	TGTGCCAGCAGCGATCTTATAGGTGCGGGGGCGGCAGATACGCAGTATTTT
.	14	TRBJ1-4	few	TRBV6-1	CASSPGPVREKLFF	TGTGCCAGCTCCCCGGGGCCAGTAAGAGAAAAACTGTTTTTT
.	14	TRBJ2-1	many	TRBV30	CAWSSGDSYNEQFF	TGTGCCTGGAGTTCTGGGGATTCCTACAATGAGCAGTTCTTC
TRBD2	20	TRBJ2-3	.	TRBV5-8	CASRGRESFGTSGSLDTQYF	TGTGCCAGCAGAGGACGAGAGTCCTTTGGGACTAGCGGGAGTTTAGATACGCAGTATTTT
.	13	TRBJ2-1	few	TRBV9	CASSVIQGNEQFF	TGTGCCAGCAGCGTAATCCAGGGAAATGAGCAGTTCTTC
TRBD2	17	TRBJ2-7	many	TRBV24-1	CATSAKVPGLAGNEQYF	TGTGCCACCAGCGCCAAGGTACCGGGACTAGCGGGCAACGAGCAGTACTTC
.	17	TRBJ2-1	.	TRBV7-9	CASSSAAQESSYNEQFF	TGTGCCAGCAGCTCCGCGGCACAGGAGAGCTCCTACAATGAGCAGTTCTTC
TRBD2	16	TRBJ2-1	many	TRBV7-9	CASSLALLGGGNEQFF	TGTGCCAGCAGCTTAGCGCTCCTAGGCGGGGGGAATGAGCAGTTCTTC
.	11	TRBJ1-3	.	TRBV20-1	CSARSSNTIYF	TGCAGTGCCAGGTCTTCGAACACCATATATTTT
.	15	TRBJ1-1	.	TRBV28	CASSTSPNLGTEAFF	TGTGCCAGCAGTACCTCCCCGAATCTTGGCACTGAAGCTTTCTTT
TRBD1	13	TRBJ1-2	many	TRBV3-1	CASRHRQGRGYTF	TGTGCCAGCAGGCACCGACAGGGGCGAGGCTACACCTTC
.	16	TRBJ2-6	.	TRBV24-1	CATSEGGRSGANVLTF	TGTGCCACCAGTGAGGGGGGACGCTCTGGGGCCAACGTCCTGACTTTC
.	15	TRBJ1-2	many	TRBV3-1	CASSPTKGGRYGYTF	TGTGCCAGCAGCCCTACCAAAGGGGGACGTTATGGCTACACCTTC
TRBD1	15	TRBJ2-3	.	TRBV12-3/TRBV12-4	CASSARQGWTDTQYF	TGTGCCAGCAGTGCCCGACAGGGGTGGACAGATACGCAGTATTTT
.	13	TRBJ2-7	.	TRBV5-1	CASSSQSGPEQYF	TGCGCCAGCAGCTCCCAAAGTGGGCCCGAGCAGTACTTC
.	16	TRBJ2-3	many	TRBV12-3/TRBV12-4	CASSPAAIAETDTQYF	TGTGCCAGCAGTCCGGCGGCGATAGCGGAGACAGATACGCAGTATTTT
TRBD1	15	TRBJ1-5	few	TRBV20-1	CSARVPGQGGQPQHF	TGCAGTGCTAGAGTCCCGGGACAGGGAGGTCAGCCCCAGCATTTT
.	14	TRBJ2-1	many	TRBV29-1	CSVEAVEDINEQFF	TGCAGCGTTGAAGCTGTAGAGGACATTAATGAGCAGTTCTTC
TRBD1	16	TRBJ2-7	few	TRBV6-1	CASSEASGQLRDEQYF	TGTGCCAGCAGTGAAGCCTCGGGACAGTTAAGGGACGAGCAGTACTTC
TRBD1	14	TRBJ1-5	many	TRBV6-1	CASDPGTAGQPQHF	TGTGCCAGCGATCCGGGGACAGCGGGGCAGCCCCAGCATTTT
.	14	TRBJ2-1	.	TRBV11-2	CASSLTSGLNEQFF	TGTGCCAGCAGCTTAACATCGGGCCTCAATGAGCAGTTCTTC
.	16	TRBJ2-2	many	TRBV5-1	CASSTETGTITGELFF	TGCGCCAGCAGCACTGAGACCGGGACCATCACCGGGGAGCTGTTTTTT
.	14	TRBJ2-7	many	TRBV4-1	CASRRLVSSYEQYF	TGCGCCAGCAGACGACTAGTATCATCCTACGAGCAGTACTTC
TRBD2	18	TRBJ2-5	.	TRBV7-9	CASSQGFLAGFTQETQYF	TGCGCCAGCAGCCAAGGTTTCCTAGCGGGTTTTACTCAAGAGACCCAGTACTTC
TRBD2	17	TRBJ2-3	.	TRBV18	CASSPRRAGGSTDTQYF	TGTGCCAGCTCCCCCCGGAGAGCGGGGGGGAGCACAGATACGCAGTATTTT
.	11	TRBJ1-5	few	TRBV19	CAQGGNQPQHF	TGTGCGCAAGGCGGAAATCAGCCCCAGCATTTT
TRBD2	15	TRBJ2-2	few	TRBV28	CASSSGTGGTGELFF	TGTGCCAGCTCTAGCGGGACCGGGGGCACCGGGGAGCTGTTTTTT
.	16	TRBJ2-7	many	TRBV5-1	CASSLGTGYNSYEQYF	TGCGCCAGCAGCTTGGGTACCGGGTATAACTCCTACGAGCAGTACTTC
.	18	TRBJ2-6	.	TRBV19	CASSIPRRGSSGANVLTF	TGTGCCAGTAGTATACCACGCCGGGGGAGCTCTGGGGCCAACGTCCTGACTTTC
.	16	TRBJ2-3	.	TRBV15	CATSREATQSGDTQYF	TGTGCCACCAGCAGAGAGGCGACCCAGTCAGGGGATACGCAGTATTTT
.	13	TRBJ1-1	.	TRBV2	CASGLERDTEAFF	TGTGCCAGCGGCTTAGAGAGGGACACTGAAGCTTTCTTT
TRBD1	18	TRBJ1-1	.	TRBV11-2	CASSLDQRGQGVNTEAFF	TGTGCCAGCAGCTTAGATCAGAGGGGACAGGGGGTGAACACTGAAGCTTTCTTT
.	15	TRBJ2-1	.	TRBV5-1	CASSLELTNKNEQFF	TGCGCCAGCAGCTTGGAGCTGACCAATAAAAATGAGCAGTTCTTC
TRBD1	14	TRBJ1-6	.	TRBV9	CASSFRQGSSPLHF	TGTGCCAGCAGCTTCAGACAGGGGAGTTCACCCCTCCACTTT
.	15	TRBJ2-3	many	TRBV7-9	CASSRFGDGTDTQYF	TGTGCCAGCAGTCGTTTTGGGGACGGCACAGATACGCAGTATTTT
TRBD1	16	TRBJ2-1	.	TRBV12-5	CASGLGIQGGYNEQFF	TGTGCTAGTGGTTTGGGAATACAGGGGGGCTACAATGAGCAGTTCTTC
.	14	TRBJ2-3	many	TRBV12-3/TRBV12-4	CASSSTRPTDTQYF	TGTGCCAGCAGTTCGACTAGGCCCACAGATACGCAGTATTTT
.	13	TRBJ2-1	many	TRBV20-1	CSARTPGLDEQFF	TGCAGTGCTAGAACGCCAGGGCTGGATGAGCAGTTCTTC
TRBD2	16	TRBJ2-1	many	TRBV30	CAWSALTSGVYNEQFF	TGTGCCTGGAGTGCCCTGACTAGCGGAGTGTACAATGAGCAGTTCTTC